The present T cell receptor beta chain was sequenced within a study of blood T cells in healthy people across ages. A J-beta primer mix and a sample-barcoded 5' primer were used in a second PCR of roughly 7 to 12 cycles. One entry per CDR3 protein, called by TCRdb with MiXCR from the 5' RACE reads. Among hundreds of thousands of distinct CDR3 sequences listed, roughly 26% were seen once. Researchers isolated at least 6 million PBMCs per sample. Study-wide results and caveats: Roughly linear declines in TCR beta diversity per million T cells occurred with age.

As concerns this clonotype: The antigen remains unidentified.

Another study also made use of these data, one on T cells of mothers and their children. That study reports: Overlap measured in related mother-child pairs was slightly, non-significantly higher than in unrelated pairs.

What was sequenced was blood. This TCR was recovered from a boy between 10 and 17 years old in good health.

CDR3 DNA sequence: TGTGCCAGCAGGCCGGGACAGGGTGGCATTCAGTACTTC. Encoded protein: CASRPGQGGIQYF. This chain uses TRBV6-5 with TRBJ2-4; 9 nucleotides align to TRBD1. The V gene's germline CDR1 is MNHEY and CDR2 SVGAGI. This CDR3 spans 13 amino acids. V was pared by 6 bases and J by 9 bases, with 6 bases of the junction left unmatched.